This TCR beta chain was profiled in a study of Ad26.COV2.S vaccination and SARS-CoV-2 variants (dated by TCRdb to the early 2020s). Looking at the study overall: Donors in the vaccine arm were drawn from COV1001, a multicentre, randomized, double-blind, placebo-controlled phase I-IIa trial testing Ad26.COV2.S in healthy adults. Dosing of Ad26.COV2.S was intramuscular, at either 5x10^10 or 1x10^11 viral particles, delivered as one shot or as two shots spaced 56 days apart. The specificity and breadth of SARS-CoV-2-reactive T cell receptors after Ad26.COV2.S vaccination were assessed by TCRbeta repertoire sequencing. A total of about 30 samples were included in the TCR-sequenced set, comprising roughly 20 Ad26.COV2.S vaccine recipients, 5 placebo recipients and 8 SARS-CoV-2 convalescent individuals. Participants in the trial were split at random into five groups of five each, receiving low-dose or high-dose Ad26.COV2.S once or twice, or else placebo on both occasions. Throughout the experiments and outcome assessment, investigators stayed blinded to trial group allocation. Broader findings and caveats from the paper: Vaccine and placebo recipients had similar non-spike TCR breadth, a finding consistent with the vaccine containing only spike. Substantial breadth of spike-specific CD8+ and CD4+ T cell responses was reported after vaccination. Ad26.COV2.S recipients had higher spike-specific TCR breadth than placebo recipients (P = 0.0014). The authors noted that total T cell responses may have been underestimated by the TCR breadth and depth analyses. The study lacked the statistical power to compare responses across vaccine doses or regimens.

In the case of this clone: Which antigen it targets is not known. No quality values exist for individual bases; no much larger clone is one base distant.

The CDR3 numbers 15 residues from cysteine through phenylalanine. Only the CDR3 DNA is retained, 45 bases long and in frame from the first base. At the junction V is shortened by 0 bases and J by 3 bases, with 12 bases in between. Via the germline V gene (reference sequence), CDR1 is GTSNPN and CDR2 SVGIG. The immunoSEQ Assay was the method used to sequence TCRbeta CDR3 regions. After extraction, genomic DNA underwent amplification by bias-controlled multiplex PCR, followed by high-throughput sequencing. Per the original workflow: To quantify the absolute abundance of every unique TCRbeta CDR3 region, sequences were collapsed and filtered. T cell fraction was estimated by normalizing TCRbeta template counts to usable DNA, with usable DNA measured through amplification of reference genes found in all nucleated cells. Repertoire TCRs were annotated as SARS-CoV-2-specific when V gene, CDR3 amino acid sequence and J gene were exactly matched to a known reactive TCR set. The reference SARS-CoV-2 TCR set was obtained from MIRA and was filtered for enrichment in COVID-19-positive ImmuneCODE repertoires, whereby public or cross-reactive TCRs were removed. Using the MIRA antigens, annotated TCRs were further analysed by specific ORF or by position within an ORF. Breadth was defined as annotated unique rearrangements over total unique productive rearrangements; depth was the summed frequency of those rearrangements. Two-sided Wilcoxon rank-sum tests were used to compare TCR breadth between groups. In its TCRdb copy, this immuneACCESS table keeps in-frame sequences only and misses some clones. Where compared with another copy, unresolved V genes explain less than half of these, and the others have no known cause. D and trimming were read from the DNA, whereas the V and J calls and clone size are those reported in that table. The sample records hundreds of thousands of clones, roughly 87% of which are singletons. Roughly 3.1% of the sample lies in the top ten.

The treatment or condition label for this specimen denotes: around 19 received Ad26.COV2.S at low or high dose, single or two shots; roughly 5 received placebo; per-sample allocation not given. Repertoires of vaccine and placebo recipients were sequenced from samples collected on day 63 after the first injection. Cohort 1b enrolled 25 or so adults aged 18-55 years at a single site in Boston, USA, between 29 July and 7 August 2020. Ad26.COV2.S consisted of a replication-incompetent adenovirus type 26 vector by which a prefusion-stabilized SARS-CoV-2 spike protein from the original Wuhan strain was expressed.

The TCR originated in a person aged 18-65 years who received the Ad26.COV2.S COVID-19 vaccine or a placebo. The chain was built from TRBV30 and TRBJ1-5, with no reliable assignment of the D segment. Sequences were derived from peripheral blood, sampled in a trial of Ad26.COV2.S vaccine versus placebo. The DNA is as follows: TGTGCCTGGAGTGTAGATGGGTCCTACAATCAGCCCCAGCATTTT. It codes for CAWSVDGSYNQPQHF.